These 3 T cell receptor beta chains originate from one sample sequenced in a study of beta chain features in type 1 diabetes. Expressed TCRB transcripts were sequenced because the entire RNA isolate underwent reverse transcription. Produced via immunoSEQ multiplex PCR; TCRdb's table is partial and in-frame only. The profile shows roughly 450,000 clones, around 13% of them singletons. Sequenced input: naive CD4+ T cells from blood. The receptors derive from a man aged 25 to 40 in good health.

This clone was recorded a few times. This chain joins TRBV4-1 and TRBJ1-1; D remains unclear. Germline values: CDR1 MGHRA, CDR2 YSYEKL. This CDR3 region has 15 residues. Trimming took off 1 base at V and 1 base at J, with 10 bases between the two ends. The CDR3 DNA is TGCGCCAGCAGCCAAGCGTTCGGGAGGAACACTGAAGCTTTCTTT. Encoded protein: CASSQAFGRNTEAFF.

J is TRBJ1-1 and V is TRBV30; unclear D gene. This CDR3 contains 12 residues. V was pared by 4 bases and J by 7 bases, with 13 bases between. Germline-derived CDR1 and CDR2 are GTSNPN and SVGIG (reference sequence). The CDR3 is CAWKLGTHEAFF. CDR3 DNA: TGTGCCTGGAAGTTGGGAACCCATGAAGCTTTCTTT.

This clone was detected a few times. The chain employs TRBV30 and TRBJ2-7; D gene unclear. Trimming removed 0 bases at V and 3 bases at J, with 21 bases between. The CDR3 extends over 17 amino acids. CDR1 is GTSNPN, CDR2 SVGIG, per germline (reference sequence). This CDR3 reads CAWSVRVRWEWHYEQYV. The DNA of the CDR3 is TGTGCCTGGAGTGTAAGGGTTCGGTGGGAATGGCACTACGAGCAGTACGTC.